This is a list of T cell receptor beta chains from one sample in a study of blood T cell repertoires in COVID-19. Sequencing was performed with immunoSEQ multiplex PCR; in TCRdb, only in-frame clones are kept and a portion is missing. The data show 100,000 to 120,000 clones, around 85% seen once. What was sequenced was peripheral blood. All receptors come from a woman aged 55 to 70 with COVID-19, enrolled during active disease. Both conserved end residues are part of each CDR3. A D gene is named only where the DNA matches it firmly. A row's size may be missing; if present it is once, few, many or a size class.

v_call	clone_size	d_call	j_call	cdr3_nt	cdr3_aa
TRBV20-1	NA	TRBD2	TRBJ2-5	TGCAGTGCCAGTAGCGGGGGCTACCAAGAGACCCAGTACTTC	CSASSGGYQETQYF
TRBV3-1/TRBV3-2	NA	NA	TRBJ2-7	TGTGCCAGCAGCCAATCGGAGACAGATCCGGTGCCCTACGAGCAGTACTTC	CASSQSETDPVPYEQYF
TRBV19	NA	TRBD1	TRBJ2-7	TGTGCCAGTAGTATCTTACCAGGGACAGTCTACGAGCAGTACTTC	CASSILPGTVYEQYF
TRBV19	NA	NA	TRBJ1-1	TGTGCCAGTAGCCGACAGCCAGAAGCTTTCTTT	CASSRQPEAFF
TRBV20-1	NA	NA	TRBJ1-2	TGCAGTGCTAGTCGGCAGGTCCTTTTCTATGGCTACACCTTC	CSASRQVLFYGYTF
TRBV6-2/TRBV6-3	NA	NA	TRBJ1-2	TGTGCCAGCAGCACAAACTATGGCTACACCTTC	CASSTNYGYTF
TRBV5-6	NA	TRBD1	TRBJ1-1	TGTGCCAGCAGCACCGGGACAGGGCATGAAGCTTTCTTT	CASSTGTGHEAFF
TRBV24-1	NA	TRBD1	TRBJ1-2	TGTGCCACCAGTGATTTCACAGGGGCGGCTGGCTACACCTTC	CATSDFTGAAGYTF
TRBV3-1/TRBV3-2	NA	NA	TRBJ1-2	TGTGCCAGCAGCCAAGCCGTCAGGGGAACTGGCTACACCTTC	CASSQAVRGTGYTF
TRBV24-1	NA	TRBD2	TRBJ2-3	TGTGCCACCAGTGATTCAAGCGGGGGGCACAGCACAGATACGCAGTATTTT	CATSDSSGGHSTDTQYF
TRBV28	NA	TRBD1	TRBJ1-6	TGTGCCAGCAGTCTCGACAGGGATTCACCCCTCCACTTT	CASSLDRDSPLHF
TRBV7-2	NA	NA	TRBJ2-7	TGTGCCAGCAGCTTAGAACTATTAGAGGCCTACGAGCAGTACTTC	CASSLELLEAYEQYF
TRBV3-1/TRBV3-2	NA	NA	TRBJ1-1	TGTGCCAGCAGCCAAATGTGGGGGTTCGGGGGCACTGAAGCTTTCTTT	CASSQMWGFGGTEAFF
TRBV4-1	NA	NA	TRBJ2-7	TGCGCCAGCAGCCAAGATTGGCGGCTACAAAACTACGAGCAGTACTTC	CASSQDWRLQNYEQYF
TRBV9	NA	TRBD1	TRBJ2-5	TGTGCCAGCAGCGGGGGTGTTGGGACAGGGGAAGGAGAGACCCAGTACTTC	CASSGGVGTGEGETQYF
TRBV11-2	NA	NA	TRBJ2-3	TGTGCCAGCAGCTTAGGTGGGGGGTATTACACAGATACGCAGTATTTT	CASSLGGGYYTDTQYF
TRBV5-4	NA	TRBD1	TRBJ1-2	TGTGCCAGCAGTTTTGACAGGGGAAGAGGCTACACCTTC	CASSFDRGRGYTF
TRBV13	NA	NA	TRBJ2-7	TGTGCCAGCAGCTTAGCATCGGACAGCTACGAGCAGTACTTC	CASSLASDSYEQYF
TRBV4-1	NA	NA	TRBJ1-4	TGCGCCAGCAGCCCAACAGGGTTGTCTAATGAAAAACTGTTTTTT	CASSPTGLSNEKLFF
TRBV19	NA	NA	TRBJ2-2	TGTGCCAGTAGTCCGCACCGGGAGATTAAAGGCACCGGGGAGCTGTTTTTT	CASSPHREIKGTGELFF
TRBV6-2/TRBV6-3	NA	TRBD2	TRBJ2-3	TGTGCCAGCAGTTACTCCCTTTTTGCGGGGGATAGCACAGATACGCAGTATTTT	CASSYSLFAGDSTDTQYF
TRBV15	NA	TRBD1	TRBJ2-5	TGTGCCACCAGCAGAGAAGGGGGCCGGGGTAAGACCCAGTACTTC	CATSREGGRGKTQYF
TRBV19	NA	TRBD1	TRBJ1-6	TGTGCCAGTAGTCCTAACAGGGGCCCCAATTCACCCCTCCACTTT	CASSPNRGPNSPLHF
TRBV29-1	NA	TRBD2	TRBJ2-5	TGCAGCGTTGCTTTACTAGCGGGGGGGCCAGAGACCCAGTACTTC	CSVALLAGGPETQYF
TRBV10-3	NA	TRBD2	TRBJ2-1	TGTGCCATCAGTGACCCTAGCGGGGGGGCCTCTGGTGAGCAGTTCTTC	CAISDPSGGASGEQFF
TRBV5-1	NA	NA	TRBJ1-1	TGCGCCAGCAGTCCACAGTTAAACACTGAAGCTTTCTTT	CASSPQLNTEAFF
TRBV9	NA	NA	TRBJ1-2	TGTGCCAGCAGCACCCCTGTCCAGGCCGCTAACTATGGCTACACCTTC	CASSTPVQAANYGYTF
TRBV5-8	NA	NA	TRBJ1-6	TGTGCCAGCAGCTTGGCAGCGTATAATTCACCCCTCCACTTT	CASSLAAYNSPLHF
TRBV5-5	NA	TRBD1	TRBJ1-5	TGTGCCAGCAGCTTCGCGGCAGGGGGGACCCTTTATAGCAATCAGCCCCAGCATTTT	CASSFAAGGTLYSNQPQHF
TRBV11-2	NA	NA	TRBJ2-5	TGTGCCAGCAGCTTTGGGGGGGGGCCGGTTTATGAGACCCAGTACTTC	CASSFGGGPVYETQYF
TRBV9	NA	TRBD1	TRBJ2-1	TGTGCCAGCAGCGGCGTCACCTCCGGGACAGGGACGGGGGAGCAGTTCTTC	CASSGVTSGTGTGEQFF
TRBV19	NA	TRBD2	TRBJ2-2	TGTGCCAGTGCACTAGCGGGGGATTACACCGGGGAGCTGTTTTTT	CASALAGDYTGELFF
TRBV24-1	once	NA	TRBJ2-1	TGTGCCACCAGTGATTCGGGGGAATACAATGAGCAGTTCTTC	CATSDSGEYNEQFF
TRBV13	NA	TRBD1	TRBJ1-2	TGTGCCAGCAGCCCTGGACAGGGTGGCAACTATGGCTACACCTTC	CASSPGQGGNYGYTF
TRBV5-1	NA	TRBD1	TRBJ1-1	TGCGCCAGCAGCGCGACAGGGGGATCGAACACTGAAGCTTTCTTT	CASSATGGSNTEAFF
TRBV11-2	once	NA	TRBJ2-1	TGTGCCAGCGGTCCGAGGGGGAATGAGCAGTTCTTC	CASGPRGNEQFF
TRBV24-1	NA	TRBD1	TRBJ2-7	TGTGCCACCAGTGATCCGGGACAGACCTACGAGCAGTACTTC	CATSDPGQTYEQYF
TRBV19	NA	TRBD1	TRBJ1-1	TGTGCCAGTACGGGAGGGACAGTCATGAACACTGAAGCTTTCTTT	CASTGGTVMNTEAFF
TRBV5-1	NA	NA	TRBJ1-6	TGCGCCAGCAGATCTTCCGGGGAAGAGAGGGCTTCACCCCTCCACTTT	CASRSSGEERASPLHF
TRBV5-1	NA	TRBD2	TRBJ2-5	TGCGCCAGCAGCTTAGGCGGGACTAGCGGGGGGGCCGAAGAGACCCAGTACTTC	CASSLGGTSGGAEETQYF
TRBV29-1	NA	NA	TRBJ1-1	TGCAGCGTTGACCTCCCAGGGGTACGGGCGAACGCTGAAGCTTTCTTT	CSVDLPGVRANAEAFF
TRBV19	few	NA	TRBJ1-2	TGTGCCAGTACCGAGACAGGTTATATTGGCTACACCTTC	CASTETGYIGYTF
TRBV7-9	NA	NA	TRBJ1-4	TGTGCCAGCAGCTTAGTCGGGGCAACTAATGAAAAACTGTTTTTT	CASSLVGATNEKLFF
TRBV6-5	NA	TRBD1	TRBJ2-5	TGTGCCAGCAGACCCAGGGGGCAAGAGACCCAGTACTTC	CASRPRGQETQYF
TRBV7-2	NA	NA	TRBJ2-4	TGTGCCAGCAGCTTAGCGACAGAAAACATTCAGTACTTC	CASSLATENIQYF
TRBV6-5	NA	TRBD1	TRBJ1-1	TGTGCCAGCCGAATCTCCGGACAGGGATACACTGAAGCTTTCTTT	CASRISGQGYTEAFF
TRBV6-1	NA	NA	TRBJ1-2	TGTGCCAGCAGTGAGCCCGACGGGAACTATGGCTACACCTTC	CASSEPDGNYGYTF
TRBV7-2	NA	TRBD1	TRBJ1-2	TGTGCCAGCAGCTTCGGGCAGGGGGCGCTTGGCTACACCTTC	CASSFGQGALGYTF
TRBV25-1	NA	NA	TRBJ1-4	TGTGCCAGCAGTGATACAGGGAGGGATAATGAAAAACTGTTTTTT	CASSDTGRDNEKLFF
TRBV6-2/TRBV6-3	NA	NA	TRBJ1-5	TGTGCCAGCACCCCCCGAGGGGGTAGCAATCAGCCCCAGCATTTT	CASTPRGGSNQPQHF
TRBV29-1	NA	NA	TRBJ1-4	TGCAGCGTTGAACCCATTTTGCAGTCAACTAATGAAAAACTGTTTTTT	CSVEPILQSTNEKLFF
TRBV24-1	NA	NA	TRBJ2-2	TGTGCCACCAGTCCCAGATACCAATCTACCGGGGAGCTGTTTTTT	CATSPRYQSTGELFF
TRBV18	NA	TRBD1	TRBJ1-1	TGTGCCAGCTCACCCGGGACAGGGAAAAACACTGAAGCTTTCTTT	CASSPGTGKNTEAFF
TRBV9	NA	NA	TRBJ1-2	TGTGCCAGCAGCGTCGAACAGGGCTGGGGCTACACCTTC	CASSVEQGWGYTF
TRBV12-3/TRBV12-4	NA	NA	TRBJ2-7	TGTGCCAGCAGTTTGGGCAGGTTCTACGAGCAGTACTTC	CASSLGRFYEQYF
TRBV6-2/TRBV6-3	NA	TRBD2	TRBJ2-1	TGTGCCAGCAGCCAGCGGAGACTAGCGGGGCTTCTTAGCTCCTACAATGAGCAGTTCTTC	CASSQRRLAGLLSSYNEQFF
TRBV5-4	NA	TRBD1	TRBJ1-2	TGTGCCAGCAGCATGGGGACAGGGGGCGCAGGCTATGGCTACACCTTC	CASSMGTGGAGYGYTF
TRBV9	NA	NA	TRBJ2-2	TGTGCCAGCAGCGCCTACTTCACCGGGGAGCTGTTTTTT	CASSAYFTGELFF